These 10 T cell receptor beta chains originate from one sample sequenced in a study of T cells after yellow fever vaccination (dated by TCRdb to the late 2010s). The treatment or condition label here, explained by the study, means: live attenuated yellow fever vaccine strain. Receptors were amplified or captured by 5' RACE. Sequencing instrument: Illumina NovaSeq 6000. TCRdb trimmed public reads at Q25 via fastp, called clones via MiXCR and kept in-frame beta chains. Entries are consolidated by CDR3 protein sequence, retaining the most common genes and DNA. The sample table records some 340,000 distinct CDR3 sequences; around 10% of these occur just once. The ten largest clones take up approximately 3.3% of the sample. The sample in question was CD4+ T cells sorted from PBMCs, obtained 45 days after the yellow fever booster vaccination. The receptors come from a man between 18 and 29 years old who received the YFV17D yellow fever vaccine.

This clonotype was detected a few times. The gene calls are TRBV3-2 and TRBJ2-1; no check of the table's D call, TRBD1, against the DNA was made. TRBV3-2 is given as a pseudogene. There are 14 residues in the CDR3. The CDR3 sequence is CASSRGGADNEQFF. Here the CDR3 DNA reads TGTGCCAGCAGCCGGGGGGGGGCCGACAATGAGCAGTTCTTC.

The chain uses TRBV6-2 or TRBV6-3 and TRBJ1-1; D not resolved. The CDR3 has 13 amino acids. Trimming pared 4 bases from V and 5 bases from J, leaving 11 bases between. Germline assignment: CDR1 MNHEY and CDR2 SVGEGT. CDR3 residues: CASSFGEQTEAFF. Here the CDR3 DNA reads TGTGCCAGCAGTTTTGGGGAGCAAACTGAAGCTTTCTTT.

This clonotype was recorded a few times. The chain links TRBV29-1 to TRBJ2-1; D not certain. Germline-derived CDR1 and CDR2 are SQVTM and ANQGSEA. V lost 3 bases to trimming and J lost 7 bases, with 10 bases between them. The CDR3 length is 12 residues. CDR3: CSVDQDWNEQFF. The CDR3, as DNA: TGCAGCGTTGACCAAGACTGGAATGAGCAGTTCTTC.

This clonotype was counted ten times or more. The chain combines TRBV18 with TRBJ2-7; 8 nucleotides line up with TRBD1. This CDR3 spans 13 amino acids. Germline V lookup: CDR1 KGHSH, CDR2 LQKENI. With V trimmed by 5 bases and J by 5 bases, 5 bases remained unmatched. The CDR3 protein is CASSSGQVNEQYV. CDR3 nucleotide sequence: TGTGCCAGCTCATCGGGACAGGTAAACGAGCAGTACGTC.

J is TRBJ2-2 and V is TRBV21-1; the D segment call TRBD1 is taken from the table without a DNA check. TRBV21-1 is termed a pseudogene. This CDR3 has 16 amino acids. This chain's CDR3 is CASSPSAQGNTGELFF. CDR3 nucleotide sequence: TGTGCCAGCAGCCCCTCGGCGCAGGGGAACACCGGGGAGCTGTTTTTT.

The gene calls are TRBV12-3 or TRBV12-4 and TRBJ2-5; the D gene is possibly TRBD2 (5 bases). V was clipped by 7 bases and J by 5 bases, with 17 bases between them. CDR3 size: 14 residues. CDR3 coding DNA: TGTGCCAGCACCCCGGCCAACCGCGGGGAGACCCAGTACTTC. It is translated as CASTPANRGETQYF.

This clonotype was picked up many times. The gene calls are TRBV4-3 and TRBJ2-7; TRBD1 might be the D (6 bases). From germline, CDR1 is LGHNA and CDR2 YSLEER. CDR3 size: 14 residues. The V end was cut by 2 bases, the J end by 2 bases, with 10 bases between. CDR3 sequence reads: CASSQSTGPYEQYF. In nucleotides, the CDR3 is TGCGCCAGCAGCCAATCGACAGGACCCTACGAGCAGTACTTC.

This chain connects TRBV12-5 to TRBJ1-1, with no clear D. V lost 2 bases, J lost 5 bases, and 6 bases lay in between. Germline CDR1 and CDR2: LGHNT and FRNRAP. The CDR3 extends over 12 amino acids. CDR3 amino acids: CASGLTATEAFF. CDR3 bases: TGTGCTAGTGGTTTGACCGCGACTGAAGCTTTCTTT. The variable domain in full, with the rest retrieved from reference TRBV12-5 and TRBJ1-1, is DARVTQTPRHKVTEMGQEVTMRCQPILGHNTVFWYRQTMMQGLELLAYFRNRAPLDDSGMPKDRFSAEMPDATLATLKIQPSEPRDSAVYFCASGLTATEAFFGQGTRLTVV.

This clonotype was observed a handful of times. This chain connects TRBV5-5 to TRBJ1-5; D might be TRBD1 (6 bases). This CDR3 is 15 amino acids long. The germline V gene encodes CDR1 SGHKS and CDR2 YYEKEE (reference sequence). V lost 6 bases to trimming and J lost 4 bases, with 17 bases between them. This CDR3 reads CASTPSDRRNQPQHF. The CDR3 DNA reads TGTGCCAGCACCCCATCCGACAGGCGGAATCAGCCCCAGCATTTT.

Ten or more counts support this clonotype. Here the CDR3 DNA reads TGTGCCAGCAGTTCGGGACAGGGTGGAGAGACCCAGTACTTC. Translated, it gives CASSSGQGGETQYF. V and J are TRBV12-3 or TRBV12-4 and TRBJ2-5, with TRBD1 matching 9 bases. The trim removed 4 bases at V and 4 bases at J, leaving 4 bases unmatched. The CDR3 contains 14 residues.